The 25 T cell receptor beta chains reported below all come from one sample, sequenced in a study of T cell responses to AZD1222 COVID-19 vaccine. Here immunoSEQ multiplex PCR was the method, and the copy in TCRdb shows in-frame clones only, minus some. The top ten hold under 25% of the sample, which has about 79,000 clones, 80% seen once. The sample in question was peripheral blood, obtained on day 0 of AZD1222 vaccination. These receptors came from an adult in good health.

This chain uses TRBV7-8 with TRBJ2-7; the match to TRBD1 covers 8 bases. The germline V gene has CDR1 SGHVS and CDR2 FQNEAQ. The CDR3 loop spans 13 amino acids. V shed 4 bases and J 3 bases; nucleotides not matched to a gene: 2. This CDR3 is CASSSDRGYEQYF. CDR3 sequence (DNA): TGTGCCAGCAGCTCCGACAGGGGCTACGAGCAGTACTTC.

J is TRBJ1-5 and V is TRBV7-9; D ambiguous. Germline V gives CDR1 SEHNR, CDR2 FQNEAQ (reference sequence). V was cut by 5 bases and J by 0 bases, with 8 bases left in between. CDR3 length equals 14 residues. The CDR3 reads CASSPGPSNQPQHF. CDR3 DNA sequence: TGTGCCAGCAGCCCTGGACCTAGCAATCAGCCCCAGCATTTT.

The chain joins TRBV4-1 to TRBJ1-5, with no clear D. The CDR3 sequence is 14 residues long. Trimming left V 0 bases short and J 5 bases short, with 8 bases between. CDR1 is MGHRA, CDR2 YSYEKL, per germline. CDR3 sequence: CASSQENRDQPQHF. The CDR3 DNA sequence: TGCGCCAGCAGCCAAGAAAATCGAGATCAGCCCCAGCATTTT.

The V gene is TRBV18, the J gene TRBJ2-5, with D perhaps matching TRBD1 or TRBD2 (6 bases each). CDR1 is KGHSH, CDR2 LQKENI, per germline. The germline V and J ends were trimmed by 4 bases and 0 bases, with 9 bases remaining between them. The CDR3 is 14 amino acids. CDR3 amino acids: CASSRGGYQETQYF. DNA of the CDR3: TGTGCCAGCTCACGAGGGGGGTACCAAGAGACCCAGTACTTC.

This chain joins TRBV7-9 and TRBJ1-6; 7 bases line up with TRBD1. V gave up 1 base and J gave up 10 bases; unmatched junction bases: 7. Germline V lookup: CDR1 SEHNR, CDR2 FQNEAQ (reference sequence). The CDR3 has 15 amino acids. DNA for the CDR3: TGTGCCAGCAGCTTAGATCAGGGGGTGAACTCACCCCTCCACTTT. This sequence encodes CASSLDQGVNSPLHF.

The rearrangement links TRBV6-1 to TRBJ2-1; 16 nucleotides match TRBD2. The trim removed 0 bases at V and 9 bases at J, leaving 5 bases unmatched. Germline V lookup: CDR1 MNHNS, CDR2 SASEGT. The CDR3 is 17 residues long. CDR3 sequence (DNA): TGTGCCAGCAGTGAAGCACCGGGACTAGCGGGAGGGGGTGAGCAGTTCTTC. Translation gives CASSEAPGLAGGGEQFF.

This clone was picked up a small number of times. V is TRBV6-1 and J is TRBJ1-3; D unresolved. From germline, CDR1 is MNHNS and CDR2 SASEGT. The CDR3 contains 14 residues. V lost 1 base to trimming and J lost 7 bases, with 11 bases between them. CDR3 nucleotide sequence: TGTGCCAGCAGTGAAGGATCCCCCTCTAACACCATATATTTT. This encodes CASSEGSPSNTIYF.

The chain couples TRBV18 to TRBJ2-6, with TRBD1 identical over 9 bases. CDR1 is KGHSH, CDR2 LQKENI, per germline. Unmatched junction bases numbered 6, after V lost 2 bases and J lost 1 base. The CDR3 length is 18 residues. CDR3 nucleotide sequence: TGTGCCAGCTCACCATCGACAGGGGGAAGGTCTGGGGCCAACGTCCTGACTTTC. Residues: CASSPSTGGRSGANVLTF.

This chain connects TRBV12-5 to TRBJ2-3; 10 nucleotides agree with TRBD2. V shed 5 bases and J 7 bases; nucleotides not matched to a gene: 15. The CDR3 contains 17 residues. From germline, CDR1 is LGHNT and CDR2 FRNRAP. The CDR3 is CASGQSSGGALGNTQYF. The CDR3 nucleotides are TGTGCTAGTGGTCAATCTAGCGGGGGAGCCCTAGGGAATACGCAGTATTTT.

The rearrangement uses TRBV27 and TRBJ1-4, with D possibly matching TRBD1 (6 bases). Trimming cost V 5 bases and J 3 bases, with 13 bases left between them. CDR1 is MNHEY and CDR2 is SMNVEV in the germline V gene (reference sequence). The CDR3 runs to 15 residues. In DNA form, the CDR3 reads TGTGCCAGCAGTGTCCGGGGACACTCTAATGAAAAACTGTTTTTT. Translated, it gives CASSVRGHSNEKLFF.

This clone is a singleton in its sample. V and J are TRBV20-1 and TRBJ2-3; no clear D. Trimming shortened V by 7 bases and J by 5 bases, and 10 bases separated the two germline ends. CDR1 is DFQATT and CDR2 is SNEGSKA in the germline V gene (reference sequence). CDR3 length: 11 amino acids. The CDR3 DNA sequence: TGCAGTGGCGTCGTTGGAGATACGCAGTATTTT. This sequence encodes CSGVVGDTQYF.

This chain uses TRBV24-1 with TRBJ2-3; no reliable D call. Trimming stripped 6 bases from V and 4 bases from J, with 10 bases between. The CDR3 covers 13 residues. Per germline, CDR1 KGHDR and CDR2 SFDVKD. The CDR3 is CATSSQEADTQYF. The CDR3, as DNA: TGTGCCACCAGTTCCCAGGAAGCAGATACGCAGTATTTT.

CDR3 nucleotides: TGTGCCAGCAGTTTACGACCCGGACAACACACAGATACGCAGTATTTT. Amino acids: CASSLRPGQHTDTQYF. V and J are TRBV27 and TRBJ2-3; maybe TRBD1 (5 bases). The V gene's germline CDR1 is MNHEY and CDR2 SMNVEV (reference sequence). CDR3 size: 16 residues. Trimming took off 2 bases at V and 2 bases at J, with 14 bases between the two ends.

V gene TRBV5-1 combines with J gene TRBJ2-5, with 7 nucleotides matching TRBD2. The J segment lost 4 bases and the V segment lost 4 bases, leaving 4 bases of the junction unmatched. The CDR3 length is 13 residues. Germline V gene data show CDR1 as SGHRS and CDR2 as YFSETQ. CDR3 in amino acids: CASSDSGSETQYF. Written as DNA, the CDR3 is TGCGCCAGCAGCGATAGCGGGTCAGAGACCCAGTACTTC. The full variable domain, its missing parts supplied by reference TRBV5-1 and TRBJ2-5, is KAGVTQTPRYLIKTRGQQVTLSCSPISGHRSVSWYQQTPGQGLQFLFEYFSETQRNKGNFPGRFSGRQFSNSRSEMNVSTLELGDSALYLCASSDSGSETQYFGPGTRLLVL.

By share, this clone counts as medium-sized. The chain uses TRBV5-4 and TRBJ1-1; 9 nucleotides match TRBD1. CDR1 is SGHNT and CDR2 is YYREEE in the germline V gene (reference sequence). Losses at the gene ends were 2 bases for V and 7 bases for J; bases not matched to a gene: 3. The CDR3 runs 13 residues. The CDR3 region is CASSLGTGSEAFF. The CDR3 DNA reads TGTGCCAGCAGCTTAGGGACAGGGAGTGAAGCTTTCTTT.

The chain is built from TRBV5-1 and TRBJ2-1, with TRBD2 identical over 10 bases. Germline CDR1 is SGHRS and CDR2 is YFSETQ. V shed 0 bases and J 10 bases; nucleotides not matched to a gene: 4. This CDR3 has 14 residues. CDR3 coding DNA: TGCGCCAGCAGCTTGGAAGGACTAGCGGTGGAGCAGTTCTTC. Translation: CASSLEGLAVEQFF.

V gene TRBV5-6 combines with J gene TRBJ1-1; D not certain. V was cut by 4 bases and J by 0 bases, with 7 bases left in between. The CDR3 length is 13 residues. Germline CDR1 reads SGHDT; CDR2 reads YYEEEE. The CDR3 reads CASSRELNTEAFF. The CDR3 bases are TGTGCCAGCAGCCGGGAACTGAACACTGAAGCTTTCTTT.

CDR3 residues: CASLGARGYEQYF. The CDR3 DNA is TGTGCCAGCTTGGGGGCCAGGGGGTACGAGCAGTACTTC. This rearrangement joins TRBV12-3 or TRBV12-4 to TRBJ2-7; 7 nucleotides align to TRBD1. The junction had 8 bases not matched to a gene; V was cut back by 8 bases and J by 4 bases. The CDR3 covers 13 residues.

The chain has TRBV7-9 and TRBJ1-2; possible D gene TRBD1, 5 bases. V was clipped by 3 bases and J by 12 bases, with 17 bases between them. The germline CDR1 and CDR2 sequences are SEHNR and FQNEAQ (reference sequence). The CDR3 is made up of 13 amino acids. The CDR3 sequence is CASSFSATGEDTF. The CDR3 nucleotides are TGTGCCAGCAGCTTTTCGGCCACAGGCGAGGACACCTTC.

This chain joins TRBV9 and TRBJ1-2; D might be TRBD1 (5 bases). V lost 0 bases and J 5 bases, leaving 11 bases between the germline ends. The germline V gene has CDR1 SGDLS and CDR2 YYNGEE. This CDR3 region has 14 residues. The CDR3 DNA reads TGTGCCAGCAGCGTAGGATCGGGGGAATATGGCTACACCTTC. Protein sequence: CASSVGSGEYGYTF. The variable domain in full, with the rest retrieved from reference TRBV9 and TRBJ1-2, is DSGVTQTPKHLITATGQRVTLRCSPRSGDLSVYWYQQSLDQGLQFLIQYYNGEERAKGNILERFSAQQFPDLHSELNLSSLELGDSALYFCASSVGSGEYGYTFGSGTRLTVV.

The chain recombines TRBV18 with TRBJ2-5; 7 bases agree with TRBD1. Germline V gene sequence: CDR1 KGHSH, CDR2 LQKENI. The junction had 3 bases not matched to a gene; V was cut back by 6 bases and J by 2 bases. The length of the CDR3 is 13 residues. The CDR3 nucleotides are TGTGCCAGCTCCCGGGACAGACAAGAGACCCAGTACTTC. This encodes CASSRDRQETQYF.

This clone was seen more than once but under ten times. The chain has TRBV29-1 and TRBJ2-6; no definite D call. The germline V gene has CDR1 SQVTM and CDR2 ANQGSEA. V was clipped by 1 base and J by 4 bases, with 17 bases between them. CDR3 size: 17 residues. The CDR3: CSVEGGSVNRGANVLTF. The CDR3 DNA is TGCAGCGTTGAAGGCGGCTCCGTTAATAGAGGGGCCAACGTCCTGACTTTC.

CDR3 amino acids: CASSPGTANTEAFF. CDR3 nucleotide sequence: TGCGCCAGCAGCCCAGGGACAGCGAACACTGAAGCTTTCTTT. The V call is TRBV5-1, the J call TRBJ1-1, with 7 nucleotides matching TRBD1. The germline V gene encodes CDR1 SGHRS and CDR2 YFSETQ. There are 14 residues in the CDR3. J was trimmed by 1 base and V by 4 bases; bases with no gene match: 4.

As to this clone: A much larger clone is a single base away; this may be a read error. Different DNA sequences within this sample yield the same CDR3. The chain carries TRBV12-3 or TRBV12-4 and TRBJ2-7, with 7 bases matching TRBD1. This CDR3 contains 12 residues. V dropped 5 bases and J dropped 5; count of bases not matched to a gene: 3. The CDR3 DNA reads as TGTGCCAGCAGTCCGGGACAGAACGAGCAGTACTTC. Its translation is CASSPGQNEQYF.

The V and J genes are TRBV27 and TRBJ1-2; D remains ambiguous. CDR3 length equals 12 residues. CDR1 and CDR2 (germline): MNHEY, SMNVEV (reference sequence). The ends were cut back, 8 bases at V and 0 bases at J, with 7 bases in the middle. DNA of the CDR3: TGTGCCAGCCGCGCAACTAACTATGGCTACACCTTC. It yields the protein CASRATNYGYTF.